The 27 T cell receptor beta chains listed next were all sequenced from one sample in a study of response to subunit inactivated influenza vaccine. One entry per CDR3 protein, called by TCRdb with MiXCR from the RT-PCR reads. This table has around 710,000 distinct CDR3 sequences, about 15% appearing once. Material: PBMCs from blood, obtained around 14 days before vaccination. These receptors were taken from a man in his fifties or sixties who received an inactivated influenza vaccine.

The V gene is TRBV15, the J gene TRBJ2-5; D gene uncertain. CDR1 and CDR2 from the germline V gene are LNHNV and YYDKDF (reference sequence). The CDR3 is 13 amino acids. Trimming stripped 0 bases from V and 0 bases from J, with 2 bases between. The CDR3 loop is CATSREYQETQYF. The CDR3 DNA is TGTGCCACCAGCAGAGAATACCAAGAGACCCAGTACTTC.

Ten or more counts support this clonotype. The chain is built from TRBV9 and TRBJ2-5; D is unclear. CDR1 SGDLS and CDR2 YYNGEE come from the germline V gene. V was trimmed by 2 bases and J by 0 bases, leaving 11 bases between them. The CDR3 runs 15 residues. CDR3 sequence (DNA): TGTGCCAGCAGCGTGGCGGCCCAGTACCAAGAGACCCAGTACTTC. It is translated as CASSVAAQYQETQYF.

The chain recombines TRBV5-6 with TRBJ2-3; D tentatively fits TRBD1 or TRBD2 (5 bases each). Trimming removed 4 bases from V and 1 base from J, with 16 bases in between. The germline V gene encodes CDR1 SGHDT and CDR2 YYEEEE. The CDR3 runs 16 residues. The DNA of the CDR3 is TGTGCCAGCAGCCCGGTAAGGGACGAAGGCACAGATACGCAGTATTTT. Protein product: CASSPVRDEGTDTQYF.

This clonotype was seen only a few times. The rearrangement uses TRBV7-9 and TRBJ2-5; D is possibly TRBD2 (5 bases). The CDR3 consists of 16 residues. V was shortened by 4 bases and J by 5 bases, with 20 bases between the two germline ends. From germline, CDR1 is SEHNR and CDR2 FQNEAQ (reference sequence). For the CDR3, the DNA is TGTGCCAGCAGCTCCGGAGGTGATCCCCTTGGGGAGACCCAGTACTTC. It translates to CASSSGGDPLGETQYF.

This clonotype was counted at least ten times. The chain combines TRBV20-1 with TRBJ2-7; D remains unclear. The V gene lost 3 bases and the J gene lost 0 bases, with 9 bases spanning the gap. Germline V gene lookup returns CDR1 DFQATT and CDR2 SNEGSKA (reference sequence). This CDR3 region has 13 residues. This CDR3 is CSASSGRSYEQYF. The CDR3 DNA reads as TGCAGTGCTAGTTCTGGCCGCTCCTACGAGCAGTACTTC.

This clonotype was seen at least ten times. The rearrangement links TRBV12-3 or TRBV12-4 to TRBJ1-2; TRBD1 is a possible D gene (6 bases). Trimming left V 6 bases short and J 5 bases short, with 16 bases between. The CDR3 extends over 14 amino acids. The CDR3 nucleotides are TGTGCCAGCAGCCGCACCGGGGGCCTTTATGGCTACACCTTC. Protein sequence: CASSRTGGLYGYTF.

This clonotype was seen many times. This chain uses TRBV15 with TRBJ1-5; D is perhaps TRBD1 (6 bases). The CDR3 loop spans 16 amino acids. The ends were cut back, 4 bases at V and 7 bases at J, with 20 bases in the middle. From germline, CDR1 is LNHNV and CDR2 YYDKDF (reference sequence). CDR3 DNA sequence: TGTGCCACCAGCAACTCGTGGTACAGGGCCTCGCAGCCCCAGCATTTT. Translated: CATSNSWYRASQPQHF. Together with reference TRBV15 and TRBJ1-5, the CDR3 gives the full variable domain: DAMVIQNPRYQVTQFGKPVTLSCSQTLNHNVMYWYQQKSSQAPKLLFHYYDKDFNNEADTPDNFQSRRPNTSFCFLDIRSPGLGDTAMYLCATSNSWYRASQPQHFGDGTRLSIL.

The V gene is TRBV2, the J gene TRBJ2-7; D is perhaps TRBD1 (6 bases). V was trimmed by 9 bases and J by 2 bases, leaving 11 bases between them. In germline, CDR1 is SNHLY, CDR2 FYNNEI. The CDR3 is made up of 12 amino acids. DNA of the CDR3: TGTGCCAGTCACAGGGAAGCCTACGAGCAGTACTTC. Its translation: CASHREAYEQYF.

This clonotype was seen more than once but under ten times. The chain carries TRBV20-1 and TRBJ1-5; weak D call: TRBD1 (5 bases). This CDR3 spans 13 amino acids. The V end lost 1 base, the J end lost 7 bases, and 11 bases lay between the germline ends. Germline V gene lookup returns CDR1 DFQATT and CDR2 SNEGSKA (reference sequence). The CDR3 DNA is TGCAGTGCTAGAGGTGGGGGTGGCCAGCCCCAGCATTTT. It is translated as CSARGGGGQPQHF.

This chain joins TRBV5-5 and TRBJ2-3, with D tentatively TRBD1 or TRBD2 (5 bases each). This CDR3 comprises 14 residues. Germline V gene lookup returns CDR1 SGHKS and CDR2 YYEKEE (reference sequence). With 2 bases removed from V and 8 bases from J, the gap between germline ends came to 15 bases. The CDR3 sequence: CASSLSRNGGTQYF. The CDR3 region has the DNA TGTGCCAGCAGCTTAAGTCGAAATGGGGGTACGCAGTATTTT.

This clonotype was counted between two and nine times. V usage is TRBV11-1 and J usage is TRBJ2-1, with 7 bases aligning to TRBD2. This CDR3 has 18 amino acids. The V gene end was trimmed by 5 bases and the J gene end by 0 bases; junction bases not matched to a gene: 13. The germline gives CDR1 SGHAT, CDR2 FQDESV (reference sequence). The CDR3 loop is CASSDLEREGLSYNEQFF. For the CDR3, the DNA is TGTGCCAGCAGCGACCTTGAGAGGGAGGGCCTCTCCTACAATGAGCAGTTCTTC.

This clonotype was picked up many times. The chain uses TRBV12-3 or TRBV12-4 and TRBJ2-1; D remains unclear. The germline V and J ends were trimmed by 1 base and 0 bases, with 7 bases remaining between them. The CDR3 is 15 amino acids. For the CDR3, the DNA is TGTGCCAGCAGTTTAGGGGATCCCTCCTACAATGAGCAGTTCTTC. Its translation: CASSLGDPSYNEQFF.

This clonotype was counted between two and nine times. The rearrangement uses TRBV20-1 and TRBJ2-1; the D gene is possibly TRBD2 (6 bases). Trimming removed 0 bases at V and 5 bases at J, with 17 bases between. This CDR3 region has 16 residues. Germline V CDR1 and CDR2: DFQATT, SNEGSKA (reference sequence). The CDR3 sequence: CSAREQRIADHNEQFF. CDR3 in DNA: TGCAGTGCTAGAGAGCAAAGGATAGCGGACCACAATGAGCAGTTCTTC.

The chain recombines TRBV30 with TRBJ2-3; 8 bases are a match to TRBD2. Trimming removed 0 bases from V and 3 bases from J; junction bases left unmatched: 5. The CDR3 totals 15 residues. CDR1 and CDR2 (germline): GTSNPN, SVGIG (reference sequence). The CDR3, as DNA: TGTGCCTGGAGTGTGCGAGCGGGAGTGACAGATACGCAGTATTTT. Amino acid sequence: CAWSVRAGVTDTQYF.

In this sample, this clonotype turned up a few times. This rearrangement joins TRBV11-2 to TRBJ2-5; no definite D call. The V and J ends lost 1 base and 0 bases respectively, with 6 bases between them. CDR1 is SGHAT and CDR2 is FQNNGV in the germline V gene. The CDR3 is 14 residues long. As DNA, the CDR3 is TGTGCCAGCAGCTTAGGCGCCTACCAAGAGACCCAGTACTTC. Translating gives CASSLGAYQETQYF.

The chain links TRBV7-2 to TRBJ1-5; D unresolved. Trimming stripped 0 bases from V and 0 bases from J, with 12 bases between. CDR3 length equals 17 residues. Germline-derived CDR1 and CDR2 are SGHTA and FQGNSA. Written as DNA, the CDR3 is TGTGCCAGCAGCTTAGCCGGTAACACCTATAGCAATCAGCCCCAGCATTTT. The encoded protein is CASSLAGNTYSNQPQHF.

This clonotype was seen a handful of times. J is TRBJ2-1 and V is TRBV5-5; TRBD2 matches at 14 bases. The ends lost 5 bases at V and 8 bases at J; junction bases unmatched: 9. CDR1 and CDR2 from the germline V gene are SGHKS and YYEKEE (reference sequence). This CDR3 has 16 residues. DNA for the CDR3: TGTGCCAGCAGTTCCGGGACTAGCGGGAGTATGGATGAGCAGTTCTTC. Protein product: CASSSGTSGSMDEQFF.

This clonotype was seen a few times. This chain links TRBV3-1 with TRBJ1-5, with 7 bases lining up with TRBD1. This CDR3 is 14 amino acids long. Germline assignment: CDR1 LGHDT and CDR2 YNNKEL (reference sequence). The trim removed 5 bases at V and 7 bases at J, leaving 8 bases unmatched. For the CDR3, the DNA is TGTGCCAGCAGCTGGGGACAGAGCGGGCAGCCCCAGCATTTT. It encodes CASSWGQSGQPQHF. The full variable domain, in which reference TRBV3-1 and TRBJ1-5 provide the parts outside the CDR3, is DTAVSQTPKYLVTQMGNDKSIKCEQNLGHDTMYWYKQDSKKFLKIMFSYNNKELIINETVPNRFSPKSPDKAHLNLHINSLELGDSAVYFCASSWGQSGQPQHFGDGTRLSIL.

This clonotype was seen only a few times. CDR3 protein: CASRHQRDQNTDTQYF. Written as DNA, the CDR3 is TGTGCCAGCAGACATCAACGGGACCAAAATACAGATACGCAGTATTTT. V is TRBV7-9 and J is TRBJ2-3; D could derive from TRBD1 or TRBD2 (5 bases each). The ends were cut back, 6 bases at V and 3 bases at J, with 19 bases in the middle. There are 16 residues in the CDR3. CDR1 and CDR2 (germline): SEHNR, FQNEAQ (reference sequence).

This clonotype was seen a handful of times. The J gene is TRBJ1-2, the V gene TRBV11-2; 8 bases fit TRBD1. CDR1 is SGHAT, CDR2 FQNNGV, per germline. The V segment lost 5 bases and the J segment 4 bases; nucleotides outside the gene matches: 9. The CDR3 loop spans 15 amino acids. This CDR3 reads CASSLTGGGIYGYTF. CDR3 DNA: TGTGCCAGCAGCCTAACAGGGGGGGGGATCTATGGCTACACCTTC.

V and J are TRBV5-1 and TRBJ2-7; no reliable D call. Trimming left V 3 bases short and J 2 bases short, with 9 bases between. The CDR3 consists of 13 residues. CDR1 and CDR2 from the germline V gene are SGHRS and YFSETQ. This CDR3 is CASSSPFTYEQYF. In DNA form, the CDR3 reads TGCGCCAGCAGCTCGCCATTTACCTACGAGCAGTACTTC.

This clonotype was seen a handful of times. The J gene is TRBJ1-2, the V gene TRBV20-1; tentatively, D is TRBD1 (5 bases). The CDR3 is made up of 13 amino acids. From germline, CDR1 is DFQATT and CDR2 SNEGSKA (reference sequence). V was clipped by 5 bases and J by 4 bases, with 14 bases between them. As DNA, the CDR3 is TGCAGTGCTCCGCGAGGGACCTCCTATGGCTACACCTTC. It codes for CSAPRGTSYGYTF.

This clonotype was seen repeatedly, ten times or more. CDR3: CASSPRRLTNEQFF. CDR3 nucleotides: TGTGCCAGCAGCCCGAGAAGACTGACCAATGAGCAGTTCTTC. The J gene is TRBJ2-1, the V gene TRBV7-8; D is uncertain. The CDR3 covers 14 residues. The germline CDR1 and CDR2 sequences are SGHVS and FQNEAQ. Trimming cost V 5 bases and J 6 bases, with 14 bases left between them.

The chain uses TRBV29-1 and TRBJ2-5; D is undetermined. V lost 7 bases, J lost 0 bases, and 9 bases lay in between. This CDR3 spans 12 amino acids. From germline, CDR1 is SQVTM and CDR2 ANQGSEA. CDR3 residues: CSADGHQETQYF. Here the CDR3 DNA reads TGCAGCGCCGACGGGCACCAAGAGACCCAGTACTTC.

This chain connects TRBV11-3 to TRBJ2-7; no clear D. CDR3 size: 13 residues. V gave up 8 bases and J gave up 1 base, with 12 bases separating them. Germline CDR1 SGHNT, CDR2 YENEEA. The chain's CDR3 is CASPPGKSYEQYF. As DNA, the CDR3 is TGTGCCAGCCCCCCGGGCAAATCCTACGAGCAGTACTTC.

The chain links TRBV7-2 to TRBJ2-7, with 7 nucleotides matching TRBD1. J lost 4 bases, V lost 5 bases, and 8 bases had no gene match. CDR1 is SGHTA, CDR2 FQGNSA, per germline. The CDR3 consists of 14 residues. The CDR3 DNA reads TGTGCCAGCAGCCCAAGACAGGGATGGTACGAGCAGTACTTC. This encodes CASSPRQGWYEQYF.

The chain employs TRBV14 and TRBJ2-1; TRBD1 is a possible D gene (6 bases). The CDR3 is 15 residues long. V dropped 2 bases and J dropped 2 bases, with 10 bases sitting between them. CDR1 and CDR2 from the germline V gene are SGHDN and FVKESK. Written as DNA, the CDR3 is TGTGCCAGCAGCCAACGACAGGCGACCTACAATGAGCAGTTCTTC. It specifies CASSQRQATYNEQFF. The variable domain in full, with the rest retrieved from reference TRBV14 and TRBJ2-1, is EAGVTQFPSHSVIEKGQTVTLRCDPISGHDNLYWYRRVMGKEIKFLLHFVKESKQDESGMPNNRFLAERTGGTYSTLKVQPAELEDSGVYFCASSQRQATYNEQFFGPGTRLTVL.